This T cell receptor beta chain emerged from a study of beta chain features in type 1 diabetes. General study results and limits: TCRB CDR3s from Type 1 diabetes patients were moderately but significantly shorter in all four CD4+ subsets.

V was shortened by 0 bases and J by 4 bases, with 8 bases between the two germline ends. The CDR3 is 13 amino acids. Germline V gives CDR1 SGHRS, CDR2 YFSETQ. This clone was counted a few times. Its antigen is still unknown. TCRB transcripts that were expressed got sequenced, as all of the isolated RNA had been reverse transcribed. Method: immunoSEQ multiplex PCR; TCRdb's copy keeps in-frame clones and lacks some. The sample has almost 350,000 clones; around 19% are singletons. Material: naive CD4+ T cells from blood. This sequence was found in a woman between 18 and 30 years old in good health. The chain is built from TRBV5-1 and TRBJ2-7; D gene ambiguous. The DNA of the CDR3 is TGCGCCAGCAGCTTGGCTGCGGCTTACGAGCAGTACTTC. Translated, it gives CASSLAAAYEQYF.